One and the same sample provided the 4 T cell receptor beta chains below, sequenced in a study of blood T cell repertoires in COVID-19. Profiling relied on immunoSEQ multiplex PCR, and the TCRdb table lists in-frame clones only, not all of them. Here the sample spans some 150,000 clones, more than 65% being singletons. The sequencing input was peripheral blood. The source is a woman in her forties or fifties with acute or convalescent COVID-19.

The J gene is TRBJ1-2, the V gene TRBV5-4; TRBD1 agrees at 10 bases. The CDR3 contains 17 residues. Germline lookup yields CDR1 SGHNT and CDR2 YYREEE (reference sequence). The J segment lost 3 bases and the V segment lost 0 bases, leaving 8 bases of the junction unmatched. The CDR3, as DNA: TGTGCCAGCAGCTTGGGGGGACAGGGGATTTCGGACTATGGCTACACCTTC. Its translation is CASSLGGQGISDYGYTF.

There are a few counts of this clone. The chain uses TRBV7-2 and TRBJ1-2; TRBD1 agrees at 9 bases. Germline V gives CDR1 SGHTA, CDR2 FQGNSA. The CDR3 is 13 residues long. V shed 5 bases and J 7 bases; nucleotides not matched to a gene: 5. The CDR3 is CASSAQGAGGYTF. The CDR3 DNA is TGTGCCAGCAGCGCACAGGGGGCTGGTGGCTACACCTTC.

V gene TRBV4-2 combines with J gene TRBJ2-7; TRBD1 aligns across 12 bases. Per germline, CDR1 LGHNA and CDR2 YNFKEQ. Germline trimming cut 4 bases from V and 7 bases from J; bases unmatched to any gene: 11. The CDR3 length is 16 residues. CDR3 region: CASSPEVRDRGQEQYF. The DNA of the CDR3 is TGTGCCAGCAGCCCGGAGGTCCGGGACAGGGGGCAGGAGCAGTACTTC.

This clone appeared once. The V gene is TRBV2, the J gene TRBJ1-1; unclear D gene. Germline CDR1 and CDR2: SNHLY and FYNNEI. This CDR3 comprises 14 residues. V was clipped by 7 bases and J by 1 base, with 13 bases between them. The CDR3 DNA sequence: TGTGCCAGCAACCCATTCGGGGAGAACACTGAAGCTTTCTTT. Residues: CASNPFGENTEAFF.